This T cell receptor beta chain stems from a study of beta chain features in type 1 diabetes. V lost 4 bases and J lost 4; bases outside the gene matches: 6. The germline V gene has CDR1 SGHRS and CDR2 YFSETQ. This CDR3 region has 15 residues. TCRB transcripts that were expressed got sequenced, as all of the isolated RNA had been reverse transcribed. Generated by immunoSEQ multiplex PCR, the TCRdb table keeps only in-frame clones and is missing some. The data contain 120,000 to 150,000 clones, around 51% of them seen just once; the ten biggest clones take up around 0.39%. Purity of each sorted population was above 95%.

The J gene is TRBJ2-1, the V gene TRBV5-1; TRBD1 matches 9 bases. Sequencing was carried out using Tregs from blood. The TCR sequence derives from a man between 18 and 35 years old in good health. CDR3 sequence reads: CASSTTGTGYNEQFF. The CDR3 DNA sequence: TGCGCCAGCAGCACGACCGGGACAGGGTACAATGAGCAGTTCTTC.